A single TCR beta chain is shown here with its context. Its antigen is undetermined. Sequencing relied on a cDNA template that was reverse transcribed from extracted RNA. Repertoires were generated with immunoSEQ multiplex PCR, while TCRdb's copy carries only in-frame clones and drops some. Of 120,000 or so clones in the sample, approximately 58% were seen once. The data stem from a study of CD8+ T cells in alopecia areata. Study-level background: Treated patients were given oral tofacitinib, which was dosed at 5 to 10 mg twice daily. Findings and limits, study-wide: Sequencing of scalp samples also captures resident alphabeta T cells of normal skin. Researchers report lesional scalp, most notably alopecia totalis/universalis, outstripped normal scalp in clonality.

Individuals with alopecia areata gave both lesional scalp punch biopsies and peripheral blood for collection. Per the germline V gene, CDR1 is LNHDA and CDR2 is SQIVND (reference sequence). The CDR3 covers 14 residues. V lost 6 bases and J lost 6, with 15 bases in between. The sample was CD4+ T cells sorted from blood, taken at week 0. This receptor was identified in a human donor with alopecia areata. This chain connects TRBV19 to TRBJ2-4, with D perhaps TRBD1 (6 bases). CDR3 protein: CASRTTGMRNIQYF. Written as DNA, the CDR3 is TGTGCCAGTAGAACTACAGGGATGAGAAACATTCAGTACTTC. Variable domain in full (rest from reference TRBV19 and TRBJ2-4): DGGITQSPKYLFRKEGQNVTLSCEQNLNHDAMYWYRQDPGQGLRLIYYSQIVNDFQKGDIAEGYSVSREKKESFPLTVTSAQKNPTAFYLCASRTTGMRNIQYFGAGTRLSVL.